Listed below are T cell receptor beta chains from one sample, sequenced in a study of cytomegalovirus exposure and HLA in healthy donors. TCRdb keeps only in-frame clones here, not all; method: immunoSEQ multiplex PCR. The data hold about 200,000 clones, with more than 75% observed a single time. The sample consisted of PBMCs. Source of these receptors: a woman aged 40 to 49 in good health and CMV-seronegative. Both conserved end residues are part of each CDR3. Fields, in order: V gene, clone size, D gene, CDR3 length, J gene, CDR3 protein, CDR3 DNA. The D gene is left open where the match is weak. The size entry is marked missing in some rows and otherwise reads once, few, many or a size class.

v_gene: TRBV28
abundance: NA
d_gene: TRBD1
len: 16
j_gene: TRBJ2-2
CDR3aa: CASSLFQGANTGELFF
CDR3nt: TGTGCCAGCAGTTTATTCCAGGGGGCTAACACCGGGGAGCTGTTTTTT

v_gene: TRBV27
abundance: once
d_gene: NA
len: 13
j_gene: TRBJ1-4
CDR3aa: CASSVRQNEKLFF
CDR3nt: TGTGCCAGCAGTGTTCGACAGAATGAAAAACTGTTTTTT

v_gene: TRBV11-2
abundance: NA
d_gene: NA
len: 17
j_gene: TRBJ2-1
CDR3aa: CASSSTRAGSRYNEQFF
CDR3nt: TGTGCCAGCAGCTCCACTCGGGCCGGGAGTAGGTACAATGAGCAGTTCTTC

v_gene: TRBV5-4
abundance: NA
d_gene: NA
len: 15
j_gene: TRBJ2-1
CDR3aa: CASTTTGTPYNEQFF
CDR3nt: TGTGCCAGCACCACTACCGGGACTCCATACAATGAGCAGTTCTTC

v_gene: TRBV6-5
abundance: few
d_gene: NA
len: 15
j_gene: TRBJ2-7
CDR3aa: CASSYSVRGGYEQYF
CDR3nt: TGTGCCAGCAGTTACTCAGTACGGGGTGGGTACGAGCAGTACTTC

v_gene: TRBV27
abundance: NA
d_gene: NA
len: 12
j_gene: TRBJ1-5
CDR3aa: CASSQLGQPQHF
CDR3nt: TGTGCCAGCAGCCAACTAGGACAGCCCCAGCATTTT

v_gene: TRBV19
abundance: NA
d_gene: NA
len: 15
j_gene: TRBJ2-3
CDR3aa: CASTWGQAMGDTQYF
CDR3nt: TGTGCCAGTACCTGGGGACAAGCCATGGGAGATACGCAGTATTTT

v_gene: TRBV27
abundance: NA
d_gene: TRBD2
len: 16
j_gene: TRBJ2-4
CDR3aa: CASRGRGARAKNIQYF
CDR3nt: TGTGCCAGCAGAGGGAGGGGAGCTAGGGCCAAAAACATTCAGTACTTC

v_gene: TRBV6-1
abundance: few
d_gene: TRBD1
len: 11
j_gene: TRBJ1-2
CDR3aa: CAIRDSYGYTF
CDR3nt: TGTGCCATCAGGGACAGCTATGGCTACACCTTC

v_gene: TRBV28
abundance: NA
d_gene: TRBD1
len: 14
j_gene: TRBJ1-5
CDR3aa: CASSPGQGYQPQHF
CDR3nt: TGTGCCAGCAGTCCGGGACAGGGATATCAGCCCCAGCATTTT

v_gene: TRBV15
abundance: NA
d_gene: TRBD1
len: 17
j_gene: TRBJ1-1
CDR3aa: CATSRGPGQRGSNEAFF
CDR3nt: TGTGCCACCAGCAGGGGTCCGGGACAGAGGGGTAGTAATGAAGCTTTCTTT

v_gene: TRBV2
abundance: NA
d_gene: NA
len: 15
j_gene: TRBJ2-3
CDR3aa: CASGGQGIRADTQYF
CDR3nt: TGTGCCAGCGGTGGGCAGGGTATAAGGGCAGATACGCAGTATTTT

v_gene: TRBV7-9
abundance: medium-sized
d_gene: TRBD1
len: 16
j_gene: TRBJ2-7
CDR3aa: CASSLSDRGRSYEQYF
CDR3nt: TGTGCCAGCAGCTTATCCGACAGGGGTAGATCCTACGAGCAGTACTTC

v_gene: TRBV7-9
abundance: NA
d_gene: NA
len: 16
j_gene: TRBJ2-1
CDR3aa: CASSLVILGLWNEQFF
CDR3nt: TGTGCCAGCAGCTTAGTAATTTTGGGGCTCTGGAATGAGCAGTTCTTC

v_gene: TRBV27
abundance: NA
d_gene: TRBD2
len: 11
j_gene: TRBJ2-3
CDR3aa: CASRAGRAQYF
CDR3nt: TGTGCCAGCAGAGCAGGGAGGGCGCAGTATTTT

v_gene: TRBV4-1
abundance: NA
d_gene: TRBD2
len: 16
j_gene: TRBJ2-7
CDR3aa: CASSQGLASGTYEQYF
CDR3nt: TGCGCCAGCAGCCAAGGGTTGGCTAGCGGGACGTACGAGCAGTACTTC

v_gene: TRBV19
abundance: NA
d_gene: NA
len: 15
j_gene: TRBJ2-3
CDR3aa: CASSIGASSTDTQYF
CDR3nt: TGTGCCAGTAGTATAGGGGCTAGCAGCACAGATACGCAGTATTTT

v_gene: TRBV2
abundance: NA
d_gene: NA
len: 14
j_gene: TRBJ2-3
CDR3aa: CASSDGKFPDTQYF
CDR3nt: TGTGCCAGCAGTGACGGTAAATTCCCAGATACGCAGTATTTT

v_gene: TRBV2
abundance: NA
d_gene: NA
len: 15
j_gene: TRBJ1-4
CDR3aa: CATNIQGVTNEKLFF
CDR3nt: TGTGCCACCAACATCCAGGGCGTGACTAATGAAAAACTGTTTTTT

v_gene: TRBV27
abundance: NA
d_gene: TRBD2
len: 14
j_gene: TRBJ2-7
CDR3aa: CASSLGTNHYEQYF
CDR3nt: TGTGCCAGCAGTTTAGGGACTAATCACTACGAGCAGTACTTC

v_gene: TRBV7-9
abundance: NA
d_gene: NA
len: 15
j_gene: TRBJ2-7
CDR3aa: CASSLGQASSYEQYF
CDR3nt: TGTGCCAGCAGCTTAGGCCAGGCGAGCTCCTACGAGCAGTACTTC

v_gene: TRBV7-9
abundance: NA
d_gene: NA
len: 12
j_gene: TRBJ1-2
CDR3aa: CASSIGDYGYTF
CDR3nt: TGTGCCAGCAGCATCGGGGACTATGGCTACACCTTC

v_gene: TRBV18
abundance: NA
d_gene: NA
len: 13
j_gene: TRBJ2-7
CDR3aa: CASSAAVGYEQYF
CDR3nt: TGTGCCAGCTCGGCTGCGGTTGGGTACGAGCAGTACTTC

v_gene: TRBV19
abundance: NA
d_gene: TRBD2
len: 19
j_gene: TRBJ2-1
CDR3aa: CASSIGVAGRSGWPYEQFF
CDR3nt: TGTGCCAGTAGTATAGGGGTAGCGGGGCGATCAGGATGGCCATATGAGCAGTTCTTC

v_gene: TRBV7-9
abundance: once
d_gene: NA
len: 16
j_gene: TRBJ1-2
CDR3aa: CASSLVDGGVFGGYTF
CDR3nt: TGTGCCAGCAGCTTAGTTGACGGAGGGGTTTTCGGTGGCTACACCTTC

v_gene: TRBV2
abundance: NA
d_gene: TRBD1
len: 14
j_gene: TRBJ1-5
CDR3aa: CASRPGQGNQPQHF
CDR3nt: TGTGCCAGCAGACCGGGACAGGGAAATCAGCCCCAGCATTTT

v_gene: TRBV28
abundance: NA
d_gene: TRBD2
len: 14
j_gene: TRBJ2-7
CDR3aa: CASRPSGRGYEQYF
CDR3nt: TGTGCCAGCAGGCCCTCGGGGAGGGGTTACGAGCAGTACTTC

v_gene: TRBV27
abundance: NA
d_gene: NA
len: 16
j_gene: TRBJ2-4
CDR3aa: CASRQDSLLAKNIQYF
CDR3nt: TGTGCCAGCAGGCAAGACAGTTTACTAGCCAAAAACATTCAGTACTTC

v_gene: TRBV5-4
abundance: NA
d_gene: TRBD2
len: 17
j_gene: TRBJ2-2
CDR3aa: CASRAGLAGGNTGELFF
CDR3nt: TGTGCCAGCAGGGCGGGACTAGCGGGGGGGAACACCGGGGAGCTGTTTTTT

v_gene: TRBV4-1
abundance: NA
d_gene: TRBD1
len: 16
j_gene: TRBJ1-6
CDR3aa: CASSQPGQLTNSPLHF
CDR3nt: TGCGCCAGCAGCCAGCCGGGACAGCTAACGAATTCACCCCTCCACTTT

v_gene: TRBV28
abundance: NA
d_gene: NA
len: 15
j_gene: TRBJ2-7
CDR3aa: CASSFYSGVAYEQYF
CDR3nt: TGTGCCAGCAGTTTCTACTCAGGGGTAGCCTACGAGCAGTACTTC

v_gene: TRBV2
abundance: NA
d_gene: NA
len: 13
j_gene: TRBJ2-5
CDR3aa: CASSGGGEETQYF
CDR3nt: TGTGCCAGCAGTGGGGGCGGAGAAGAGACCCAGTACTTC

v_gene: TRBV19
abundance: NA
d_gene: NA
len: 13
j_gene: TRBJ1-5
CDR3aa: CASSHAGNQPQHF
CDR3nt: TGTGCCAGTAGTCACGCGGGGAATCAGCCCCAGCATTTT

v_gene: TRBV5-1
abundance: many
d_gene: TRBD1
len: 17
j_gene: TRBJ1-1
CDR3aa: CASSWGLRGRVNTEAFF
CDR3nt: TGCGCCAGCAGCTGGGGGTTGAGGGGGCGAGTGAACACTGAAGCTTTCTTT

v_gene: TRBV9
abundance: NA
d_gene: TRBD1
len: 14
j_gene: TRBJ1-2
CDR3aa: CASSEGQGSYGYTF
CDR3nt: TGTGCCAGCAGCGAAGGACAGGGGAGCTATGGCTACACCTTC

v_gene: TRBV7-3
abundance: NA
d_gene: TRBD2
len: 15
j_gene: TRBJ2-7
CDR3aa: CASSLGSGTYYEQYF
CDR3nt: TGTGCCAGCAGCTTAGGTAGCGGGACTTACTACGAGCAGTACTTC

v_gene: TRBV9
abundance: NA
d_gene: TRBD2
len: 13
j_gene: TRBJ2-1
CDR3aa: CASSVTGLNEQFF
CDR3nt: TGTGCCAGCAGCGTCACGGGACTAAATGAGCAGTTCTTC

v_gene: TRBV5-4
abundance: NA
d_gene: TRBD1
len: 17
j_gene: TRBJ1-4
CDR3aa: CASSLGAGGLNNEKLFF
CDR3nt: TGTGCCAGCAGCTTGGGTGCAGGGGGCCTTAATAATGAAAAACTGTTTTTT

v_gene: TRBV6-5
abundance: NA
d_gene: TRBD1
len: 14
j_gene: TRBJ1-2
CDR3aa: CASSYHRGNYGYTF
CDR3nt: TGTGCCAGCAGTTACCACAGGGGGAACTATGGCTACACCTTC

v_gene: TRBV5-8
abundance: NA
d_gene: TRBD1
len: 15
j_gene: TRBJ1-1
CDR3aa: CASSFSRGWDTEAFF
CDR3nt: TGTGCCAGCAGCTTTTCCAGGGGGTGGGACACTGAAGCTTTCTTT

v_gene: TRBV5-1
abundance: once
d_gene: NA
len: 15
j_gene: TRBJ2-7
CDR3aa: CASSSHHPGAGEQYF
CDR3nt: TGCGCCAGCAGCTCGCACCACCCAGGGGCTGGCGAGCAGTACTTC

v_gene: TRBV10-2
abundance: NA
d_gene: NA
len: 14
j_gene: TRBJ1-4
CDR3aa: CASLDRRKNEKLFF
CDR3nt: TGCGCCAGCCTTGACAGGAGAAAAAATGAAAAACTGTTTTTT

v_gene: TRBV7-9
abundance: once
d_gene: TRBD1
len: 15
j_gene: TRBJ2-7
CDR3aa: CASSLKTGVIYEQYF
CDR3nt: TGTGCCAGCAGCTTAAAGACAGGGGTTATCTACGAGCAGTACTTC

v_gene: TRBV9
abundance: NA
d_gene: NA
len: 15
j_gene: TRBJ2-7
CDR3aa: CASSVEQVESHEQYF
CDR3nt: TGTGCCAGCAGCGTAGAACAGGTGGAGTCCCACGAGCAGTACTTC

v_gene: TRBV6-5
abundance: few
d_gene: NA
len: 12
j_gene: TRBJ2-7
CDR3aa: CASFDSPYEQYF
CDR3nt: TGTGCCAGCTTTGACAGCCCCTACGAGCAGTACTTC